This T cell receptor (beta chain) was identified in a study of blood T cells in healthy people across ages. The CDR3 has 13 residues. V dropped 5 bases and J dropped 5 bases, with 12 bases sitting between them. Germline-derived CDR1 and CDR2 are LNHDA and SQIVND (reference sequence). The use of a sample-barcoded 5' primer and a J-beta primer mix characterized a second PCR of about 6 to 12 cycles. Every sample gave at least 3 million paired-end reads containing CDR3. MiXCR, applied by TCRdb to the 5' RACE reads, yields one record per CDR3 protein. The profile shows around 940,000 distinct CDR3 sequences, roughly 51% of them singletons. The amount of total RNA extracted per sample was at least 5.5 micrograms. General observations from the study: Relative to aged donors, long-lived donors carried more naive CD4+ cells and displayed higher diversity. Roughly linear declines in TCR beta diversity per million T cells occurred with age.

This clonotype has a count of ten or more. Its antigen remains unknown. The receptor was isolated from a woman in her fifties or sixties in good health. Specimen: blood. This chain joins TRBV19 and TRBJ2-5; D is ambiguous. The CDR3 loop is CASSRATGETQYF. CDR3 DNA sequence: TGTGCCAGTAGTCGCGCGACTGGGGAGACCCAGTACTTC.